This is a list of T cell receptor beta chains from one sample in a study of Ad26.COV2.S vaccination and SARS-CoV-2 variants. TCRdb's table, derived via immunoSEQ multiplex PCR, lists solely in-frame clones and lacks some. This sample yields 300,000 to 400,000 clones, of which around 87% are seen a single time; roughly 3.1% belongs to the top ten. Sequenced here: peripheral blood, sampled in a trial of Ad26.COV2.S vaccine versus placebo. These receptors originate from a person between 18 and 65 years old who received the Ad26.COV2.S COVID-19 vaccine or a placebo. CDR3s include the opening cysteine and the closing phenylalanine or tryptophan. A D gene is named only where the DNA matches it firmly.

j_gene: TRBJ1-1; v_gene: TRBV12-3/TRBV12-4; d_gene: NA; CDR3aa: CASSPGYGAFF
j_gene: TRBJ1-5; v_gene: TRBV7-8; d_gene: NA; CDR3aa: CASSLAGIRGQPQHF
j_gene: TRBJ1-2; v_gene: TRBV5-6; d_gene: NA; CDR3aa: CASSLVASRYGYTF
j_gene: TRBJ2-2; v_gene: TRBV4-2; d_gene: TRBD2; CDR3aa: CASSLGAGGYTGELFF
j_gene: TRBJ2-5; v_gene: TRBV7-6; d_gene: NA; CDR3aa: CASSLALRRDQYF
j_gene: TRBJ1-4; v_gene: TRBV6-2/TRBV6-3; d_gene: NA; CDR3aa: CASSTRVAFLVTNEKLFF
j_gene: TRBJ1-1; v_gene: TRBV10-3; d_gene: NA; CDR3aa: CAISDRDNTEAFF
j_gene: TRBJ1-4; v_gene: TRBV3-1/TRBV3-2; d_gene: TRBD1; CDR3aa: CASSQYDRGSNEKLFF
j_gene: TRBJ1-6; v_gene: TRBV25-1; d_gene: NA; CDR3aa: CASSVLTLPGSPLHF
j_gene: TRBJ1-2; v_gene: TRBV5-4; d_gene: NA; CDR3aa: CASSPDKGTGYTF
j_gene: TRBJ1-6; v_gene: TRBV6-6; d_gene: TRBD1; CDR3aa: CASSPYRQGKANSPLHF
j_gene: TRBJ2-7; v_gene: TRBV18; d_gene: TRBD1; CDR3aa: CASSQTRDRAKDEQYF
j_gene: TRBJ2-7; v_gene: TRBV9; d_gene: NA; CDR3aa: CASSPRGTPFYEQYF
j_gene: TRBJ1-5; v_gene: TRBV7-9; d_gene: NA; CDR3aa: CASSQGQVGQPQHF
j_gene: TRBJ1-1; v_gene: TRBV3-1/TRBV3-2; d_gene: NA; CDR3aa: CASSPSPGNTEAFF
j_gene: TRBJ1-2; v_gene: TRBV5-1; d_gene: NA; CDR3aa: CASSLAEVGSYGYTF
j_gene: TRBJ1-1; v_gene: TRBV19; d_gene: NA; CDR3aa: CASSIGAGYTEAFF
j_gene: TRBJ1-4; v_gene: TRBV5-1; d_gene: NA; CDR3aa: CASSLVRGPQRNEKLFF
j_gene: TRBJ2-1; v_gene: TRBV27; d_gene: TRBD2; CDR3aa: CASSFRGGSGKFF
j_gene: TRBJ2-7; v_gene: TRBV6-5; d_gene: NA; CDR3aa: CASMGAPTYEQYF
j_gene: TRBJ2-7; v_gene: TRBV7-3; d_gene: NA; CDR3aa: CASSLPAQLLYF
j_gene: TRBJ1-6; v_gene: TRBV2; d_gene: NA; CDR3aa: CASRRTVEYSPLHF
j_gene: TRBJ2-2; v_gene: TRBV5-8; d_gene: NA; CDR3aa: CAQPDSALTGELFF